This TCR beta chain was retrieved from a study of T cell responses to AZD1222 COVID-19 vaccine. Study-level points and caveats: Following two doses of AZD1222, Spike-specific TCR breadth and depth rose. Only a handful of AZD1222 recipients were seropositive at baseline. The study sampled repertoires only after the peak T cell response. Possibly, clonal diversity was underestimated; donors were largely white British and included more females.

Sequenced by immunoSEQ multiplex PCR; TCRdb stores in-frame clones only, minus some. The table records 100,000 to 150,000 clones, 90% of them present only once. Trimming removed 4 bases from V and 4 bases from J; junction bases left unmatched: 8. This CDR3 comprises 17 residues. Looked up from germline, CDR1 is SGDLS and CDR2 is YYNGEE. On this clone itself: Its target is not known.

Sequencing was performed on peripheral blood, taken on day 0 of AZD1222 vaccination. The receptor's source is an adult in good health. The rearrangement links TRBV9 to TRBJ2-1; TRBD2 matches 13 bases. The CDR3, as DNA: TGTGCCAGCAGCTTTCAAGGACTAGCGGGGGCTTACAATGAGCAGTTCTTC. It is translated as CASSFQGLAGAYNEQFF.